This T cell receptor (beta chain) is drawn from a study of T cells expressing NK-cell markers (dated by TCRdb to the early 2020s). Looking at the study overall: Three sorted T-cell subsets (CD3+CD56+NKG2C+, CD3+CD56+NKG2C- and CD3+CD56-NKG2C+) from about 8 donors had their TCR beta-chain repertoires profiled. Among the eight sequenced donors, seven were HCMV-seropositive and one was HCMV-seronegative. The eight sequenced donors were randomly selected healthy volunteers, three men and five women. Illumina HiSeq 2000/2500, MiSeq or NextSeq was used to sequence libraries as 2 x 150 bp reads.

From the cysteine up to the phenylalanine, the CDR3 has a length of 14 residues. No DNA sequence was recorded. The germline V gene (reference sequence) provides CDR1 LGHDT and CDR2 YNNKEL. Sequencing was carried out with an Illumina HiSeq 2000. 5'RACE template switching, by which a universal primer site and unique molecular identifiers were added, was used to make TCR beta cDNA libraries. Synthesis of cDNA was primed from the TCR beta constant segment and was followed by two consecutive PCR amplification steps. The study's own analysis went as follows. MIGEC was used to demultiplex reads and group the reads by UMI, and MiTCR was used to assemble and quantify clonotypes. To remove erroneous sequences, TCR cDNA sequences were retained only when supported by two or more reads. The tcR package was used for downstream repertoire analysis, and clonotypes were matched between fractions using CDR3 nucleotide sequence together with V segment. VDJmatch was used to annotate antigen specificity against VDJdb, with one amino acid substitution in CDR3 permitted. Based on TCRdb reprocessing of the reads, there is one entry per CDR3 protein sequence, and DNA is missing. The V and J calls come from TCRdb's annotation, not from the publication. This sample's table has entries for some 390,000 distinct CDR3 sequences. The ten largest make up approximately 11% of the sample.

General conclusions and limits of the study: It remained unclear whether the expanded NKG2C-expressing T cell clones were specific for HCMV antigens. For more than 5 donors, the dominant CD3+CD56+NKG2C+ clonotypes were among the top 10 CD8+ clonotypes and accounted for roughly 1.0-7.5% of CD8+ T cells. Those dominant clonotypes were again the most abundant among CD3+CD56-NKG2C+ cells in several donors, at about 25-60.1%.

On this clonotype: Its antigen specificity is not known.

A commercial ELISA kit detecting HCMV-specific IgG in serum was used to determine HCMV serostatus. Peripheral blood mononuclear cells were isolated from blood by Ficoll density gradient centrifugation. Sequencing was performed on blood T cells: a sorted CD56 or NKG2C T cell subset, CD4+ or CD8+ T cells, or bulk PBMC T cells (not recorded which). The sequence was obtained from a woman between 50 and 59 years old in good health. Donor details come from another sample of the same person, matched by shared clones. The chain couples TRBV3-1 to TRBJ2-6. The CDR3 region reads CATATSSGANVLTF.